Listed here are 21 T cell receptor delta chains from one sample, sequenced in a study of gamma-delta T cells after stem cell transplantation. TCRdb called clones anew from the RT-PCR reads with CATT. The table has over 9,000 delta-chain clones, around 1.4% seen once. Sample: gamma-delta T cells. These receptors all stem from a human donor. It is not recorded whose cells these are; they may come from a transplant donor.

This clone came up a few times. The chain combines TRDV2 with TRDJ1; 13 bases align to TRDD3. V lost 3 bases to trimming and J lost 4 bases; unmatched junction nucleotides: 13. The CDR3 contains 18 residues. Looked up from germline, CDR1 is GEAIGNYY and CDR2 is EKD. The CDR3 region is CACDFVLGDTQTNDKLIF. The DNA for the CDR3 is TGTGCCTGTGACTTTGTACTGGGGGATACGCAAACGAACGATAAACTCATCTTT.

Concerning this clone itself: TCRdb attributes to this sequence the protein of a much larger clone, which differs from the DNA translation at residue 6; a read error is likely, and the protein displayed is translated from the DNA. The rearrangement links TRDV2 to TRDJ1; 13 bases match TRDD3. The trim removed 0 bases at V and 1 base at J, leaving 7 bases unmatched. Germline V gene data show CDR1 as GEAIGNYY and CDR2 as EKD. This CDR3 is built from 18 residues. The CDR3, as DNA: TGTGCCTGTGACACCATACTGGGGGATACGAAGAGCACCGATAAACTCATCTTT. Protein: CACDTILGDTKSTDKLIF.

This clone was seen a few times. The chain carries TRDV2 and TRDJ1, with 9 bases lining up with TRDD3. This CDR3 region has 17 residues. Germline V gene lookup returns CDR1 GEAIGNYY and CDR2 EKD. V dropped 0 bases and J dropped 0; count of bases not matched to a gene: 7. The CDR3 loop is CACDTLFTGGHTDKLIF. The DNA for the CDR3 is TGTGCCTGTGACACCCTTTTTACTGGGGGACACACCGATAAACTCATCTTT.

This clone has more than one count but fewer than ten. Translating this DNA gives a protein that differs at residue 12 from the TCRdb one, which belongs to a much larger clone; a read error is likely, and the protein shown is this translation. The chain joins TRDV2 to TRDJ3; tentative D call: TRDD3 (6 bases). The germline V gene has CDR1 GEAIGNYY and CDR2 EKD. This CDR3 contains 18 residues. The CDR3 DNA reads TGTGCCTGTGACACCGCGGGGACTCACTCCTGGGGCACCCGACAGATGTTTTTC. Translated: CACDTAGTHSWGTRQMFF.

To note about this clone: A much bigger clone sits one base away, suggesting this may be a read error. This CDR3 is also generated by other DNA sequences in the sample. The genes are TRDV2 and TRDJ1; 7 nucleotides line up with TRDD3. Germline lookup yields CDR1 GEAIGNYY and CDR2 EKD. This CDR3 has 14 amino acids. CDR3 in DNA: TGTGCCTGTGACCCCTGGGGGGACACCGATAAGCTCATCTTT. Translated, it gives CACDPWGDTDKLIF.

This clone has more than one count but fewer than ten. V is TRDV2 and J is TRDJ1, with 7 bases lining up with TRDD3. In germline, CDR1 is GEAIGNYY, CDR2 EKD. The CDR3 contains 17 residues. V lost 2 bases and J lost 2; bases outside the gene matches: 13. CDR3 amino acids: CACDSLGGRLGTDKLIF. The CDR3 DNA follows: TGTGCCTGTGACAGTCTGGGGGGCCGCCTCGGGACCGATAAACTCATCTTT.

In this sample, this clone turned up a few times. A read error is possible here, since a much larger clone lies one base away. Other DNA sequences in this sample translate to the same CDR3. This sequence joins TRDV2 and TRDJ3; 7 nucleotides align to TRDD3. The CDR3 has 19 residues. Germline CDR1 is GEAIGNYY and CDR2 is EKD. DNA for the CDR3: TGTGCCTGTGACACCGTTTCCGGGGGATCCTCCTGGGGCACCCGACAGATGTTTTTC. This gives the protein CACDTVSGGSSWGTRQMFF.

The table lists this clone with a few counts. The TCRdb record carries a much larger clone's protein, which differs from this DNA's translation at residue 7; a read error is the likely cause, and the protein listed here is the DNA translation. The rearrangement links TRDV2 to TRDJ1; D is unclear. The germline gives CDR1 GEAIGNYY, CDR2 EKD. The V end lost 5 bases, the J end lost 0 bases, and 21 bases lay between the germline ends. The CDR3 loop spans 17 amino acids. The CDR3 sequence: CACVPLFPDGDTDKLIF. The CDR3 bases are TGTGCCTGTGTCCCACTTTTTCCCGACGGGGACACCGATAAACTCATCTTT.

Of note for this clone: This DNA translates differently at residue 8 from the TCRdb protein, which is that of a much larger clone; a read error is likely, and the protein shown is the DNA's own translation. CDR3: CACDPVRATLADKLIF. CDR3 sequence (DNA): TGTGCCTGTGACCCTGTCCGCGCTACTTTGGCCGATAAACTCATCTTT. The chain recombines TRDV2 with TRDJ1; D is unclear. The CDR3 has 16 residues. Germline-derived CDR1 and CDR2 are GEAIGNYY and EKD. V dropped 3 bases and J dropped 3 bases, with 19 bases sitting between them.

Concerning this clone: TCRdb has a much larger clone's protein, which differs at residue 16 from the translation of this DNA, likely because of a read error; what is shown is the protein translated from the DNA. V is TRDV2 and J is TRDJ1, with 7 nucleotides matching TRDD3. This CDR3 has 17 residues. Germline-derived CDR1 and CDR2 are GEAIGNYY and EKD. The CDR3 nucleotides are TGTGCCTGTGACACCGTGCAATCTGGGGGTCCCACCGATAAACTCACCTTT. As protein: CACDTVQSGGPTDKLTF.

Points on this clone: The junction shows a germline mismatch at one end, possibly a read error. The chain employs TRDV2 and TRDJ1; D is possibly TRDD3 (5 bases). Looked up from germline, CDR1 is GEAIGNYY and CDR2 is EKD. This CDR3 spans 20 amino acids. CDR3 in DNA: TGTGCCTGTGACAGCGTCGGGGGCCCCCAGGTCGGTTATAACACCGATAAACCCATCTTT. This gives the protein CACDSVGGPQVGYNTDKPIF.

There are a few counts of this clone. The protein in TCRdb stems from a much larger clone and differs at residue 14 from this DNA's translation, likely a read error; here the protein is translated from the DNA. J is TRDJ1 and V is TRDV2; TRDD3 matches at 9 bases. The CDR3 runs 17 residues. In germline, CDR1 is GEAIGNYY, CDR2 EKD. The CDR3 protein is CACDRLTGGPGTDRLIF. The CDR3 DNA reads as TGTGCCTGTGACAGGCTTACTGGGGGACCGGGTACCGATAGACTCATCTTT.

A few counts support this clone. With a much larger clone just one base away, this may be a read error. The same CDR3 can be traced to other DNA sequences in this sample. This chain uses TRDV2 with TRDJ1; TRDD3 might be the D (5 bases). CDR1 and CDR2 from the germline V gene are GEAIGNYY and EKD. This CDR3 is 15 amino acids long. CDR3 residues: CACDTVEGSTNKLIF. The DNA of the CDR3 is TGTGCCTGCGACACCGTTGAGGGATCCACCAATAAACTCATCTTT.

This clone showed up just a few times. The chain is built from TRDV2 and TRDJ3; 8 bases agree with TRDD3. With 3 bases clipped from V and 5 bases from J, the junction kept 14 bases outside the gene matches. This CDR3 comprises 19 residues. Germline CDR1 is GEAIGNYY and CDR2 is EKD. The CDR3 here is CACDPMSWGSYGDTRQMFF. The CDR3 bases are TGTGCCTGTGACCCCATGAGCTGGGGGAGCTACGGGGACACCCGACAGATGTTTTTC.

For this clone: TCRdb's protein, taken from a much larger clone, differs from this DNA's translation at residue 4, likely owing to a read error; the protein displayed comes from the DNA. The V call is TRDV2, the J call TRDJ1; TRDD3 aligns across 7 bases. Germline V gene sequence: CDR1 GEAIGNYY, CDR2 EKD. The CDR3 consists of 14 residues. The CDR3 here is CACGTVLGTDKLIF. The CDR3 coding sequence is TGTGCCTGTGGCACCGTACTGGGGACCGATAAACTCATCTTT.

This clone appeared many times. CDR3: CACDSAWGIGSWDTRQMFF. In DNA form, the CDR3 reads TGTGCCTGTGACAGCGCGTGGGGGATAGGATCCTGGGACACCCGACAGATGTTTTTC. V usage is TRDV2 and J usage is TRDJ3; 9 bases agree with TRDD3. The junction had 8 bases not matched to a gene; V was cut back by 2 bases and J by 1 base. Germline lookup yields CDR1 GEAIGNYY and CDR2 EKD. The CDR3 is 19 amino acids.

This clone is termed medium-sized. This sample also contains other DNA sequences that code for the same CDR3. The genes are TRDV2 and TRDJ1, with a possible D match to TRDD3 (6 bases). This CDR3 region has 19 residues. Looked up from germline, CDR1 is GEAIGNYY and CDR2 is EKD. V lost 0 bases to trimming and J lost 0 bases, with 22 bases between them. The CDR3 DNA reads TGTGCCTGTGACACCCTGGCGAAGGCTGGGGAGCCTAACACCGATAAACTCATCTTT. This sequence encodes CACDTLAKAGEPNTDKLIF.

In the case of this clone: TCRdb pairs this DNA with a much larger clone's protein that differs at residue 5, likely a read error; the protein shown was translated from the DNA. CDR3 sequence: CACDSIVSPGGMETDKLIF. CDR3 DNA: TGTGCCTGTGACTCAATAGTATCTCCTGGGGGAATGGAAACCGATAAACTCATCTTT. The V and J genes are TRDV2 and TRDJ1, with 8 bases lining up with TRDD3. This CDR3 comprises 19 residues. After removal of 3 bases from V and 2 bases from J, the junction contained 19 bases not matched to a gene. Looked up from germline, CDR1 is GEAIGNYY and CDR2 is EKD.

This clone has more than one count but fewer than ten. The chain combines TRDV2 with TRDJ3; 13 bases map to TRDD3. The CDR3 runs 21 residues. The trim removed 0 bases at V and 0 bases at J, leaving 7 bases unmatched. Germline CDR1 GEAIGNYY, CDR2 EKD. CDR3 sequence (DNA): TGTGCCTGTGACACCGGGACTGGGGGATACGCAAGCTCCTGGGACACCCGACAGATGTTTTTC. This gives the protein CACDTGTGGYASSWDTRQMFF.

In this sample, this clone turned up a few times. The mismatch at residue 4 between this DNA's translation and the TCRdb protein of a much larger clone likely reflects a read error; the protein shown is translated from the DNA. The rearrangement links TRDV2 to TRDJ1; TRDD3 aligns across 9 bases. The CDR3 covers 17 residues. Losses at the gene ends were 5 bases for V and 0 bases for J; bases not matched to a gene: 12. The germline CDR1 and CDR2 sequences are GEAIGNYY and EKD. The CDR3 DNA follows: TGTGCCTGTGGCATGGTACTGGGGGAATCCTACACCGATAAACTCATCTTT. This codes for CACGMVLGESYTDKLIF.

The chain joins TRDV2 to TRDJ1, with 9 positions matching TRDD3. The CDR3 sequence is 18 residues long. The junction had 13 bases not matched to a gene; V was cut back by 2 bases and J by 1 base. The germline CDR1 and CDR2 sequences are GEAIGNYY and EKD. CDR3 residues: CACDRVGDIREVTDKLIF. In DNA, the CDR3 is TGTGCCTGTGACAGGGTGGGGGATATCAGGGAAGTCACCGATAAACTCATCTTT.